A selection of T cell receptor beta chains follows, all from one sample in a study of identical twins. TCRdb processed the 5' RACE reads anew with MiXCR; each CDR3 protein has one entry. The sample shows some 760,000 distinct CDR3 sequences, about 20% of them seen only once. This sample also appeared in a second study, on T cells expressing NK-cell markers.

The source material was PBMCs. These receptors all stem from a woman between 18 and 29 years old in good health. Both conserved end residues are part of each CDR3. Size values are once, few and many counts, or a class for expanded clones, and some rows have none.

abundance	v_gene	j_gene	CDR3aa
few	TRBV10-1	TRBJ2-7	CATGEAYGEQYF
many	TRBV6-1	TRBJ1-2	CASSESHYYGYTF
.	TRBV6-1	TRBJ2-3	CASSLGARANTQYF
many	TRBV20-1	TRBJ2-1	CSASWGGAYNEQFF
few	TRBV20-1	TRBJ1-5	CSARDHGNQPQHF
few	TRBV10-3	TRBJ1-5	CATGQNNQPQHF
few	TRBV20-1	TRBJ1-1	CSARVAVMGKNTEAFF
few	TRBV9	TRBJ2-1	CASSVVAGKYNEQFF
.	TRBV2	TRBJ2-7	CASSADSGRYF
.	TRBV3-1	TRBJ2-2	CASSVADRESGELFF
.	TRBV20-1	TRBJ1-4	CSAIGSREKLFF
.	TRBV23-1	TRBJ2-3	CASSQPRTDTQYF
few	TRBV20-1	TRBJ2-7	CSARDPVSYEQYF
few	TRBV6-5	TRBJ2-2	CASSYPDSGLAGAGELFF
.	TRBV12-3/TRBV12-4	TRBJ2-5	CASSSGQGGQETQYF
.	TRBV5-5	TRBJ1-1	CASSWGVMGTEAFF
few	TRBV11-3	TRBJ2-6	CASSRVTGANVLTF
few	TRBV29-1	TRBJ2-3	CSVGALDRTIRDTQYF
.	TRBV20-1	TRBJ1-2	CSSTRPRADYGYTF
once	TRBV5-1	TRBJ2-7	CASSLAADRDLYEQYF
.	TRBV4-2	TRBJ2-5	CASSQERVSRRETQYF
.	TRBV20-1	TRBJ2-3	CSAIRAGGYTDTQYF
many	TRBV7-3	TRBJ2-7	CASSLGDGDYEQYF
.	TRBV5-4	TRBJ2-1	CASSLVGGALEQFF
few	TRBV6-5	TRBJ2-7	CASSYGQGNSYEQYF
.	TRBV24-1	TRBJ2-1	CATSDSQAPAHNEQFF
.	TRBV9	TRBJ2-2	CASSVSGTGATGELFF